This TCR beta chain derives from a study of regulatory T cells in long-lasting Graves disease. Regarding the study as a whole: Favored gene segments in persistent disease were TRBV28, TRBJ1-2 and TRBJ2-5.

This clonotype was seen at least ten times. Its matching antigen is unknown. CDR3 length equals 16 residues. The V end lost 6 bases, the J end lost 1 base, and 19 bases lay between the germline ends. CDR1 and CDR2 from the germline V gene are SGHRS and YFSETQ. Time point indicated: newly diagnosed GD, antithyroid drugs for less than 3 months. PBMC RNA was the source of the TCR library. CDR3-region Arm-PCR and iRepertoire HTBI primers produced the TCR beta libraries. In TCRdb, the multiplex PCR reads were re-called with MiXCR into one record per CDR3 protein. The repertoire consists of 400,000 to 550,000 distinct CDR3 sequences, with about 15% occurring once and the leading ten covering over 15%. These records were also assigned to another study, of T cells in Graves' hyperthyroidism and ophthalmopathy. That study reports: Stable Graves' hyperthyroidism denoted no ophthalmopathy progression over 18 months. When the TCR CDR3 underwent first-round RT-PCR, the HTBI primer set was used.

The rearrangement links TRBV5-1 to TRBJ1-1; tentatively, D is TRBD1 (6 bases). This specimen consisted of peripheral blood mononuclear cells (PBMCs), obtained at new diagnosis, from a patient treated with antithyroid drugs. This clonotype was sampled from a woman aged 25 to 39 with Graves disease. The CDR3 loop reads CASTTGTKSGNTEAFF. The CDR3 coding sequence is TGCGCCAGCACAACCGGGACAAAATCGGGGAACACTGAAGCTTTCTTT.